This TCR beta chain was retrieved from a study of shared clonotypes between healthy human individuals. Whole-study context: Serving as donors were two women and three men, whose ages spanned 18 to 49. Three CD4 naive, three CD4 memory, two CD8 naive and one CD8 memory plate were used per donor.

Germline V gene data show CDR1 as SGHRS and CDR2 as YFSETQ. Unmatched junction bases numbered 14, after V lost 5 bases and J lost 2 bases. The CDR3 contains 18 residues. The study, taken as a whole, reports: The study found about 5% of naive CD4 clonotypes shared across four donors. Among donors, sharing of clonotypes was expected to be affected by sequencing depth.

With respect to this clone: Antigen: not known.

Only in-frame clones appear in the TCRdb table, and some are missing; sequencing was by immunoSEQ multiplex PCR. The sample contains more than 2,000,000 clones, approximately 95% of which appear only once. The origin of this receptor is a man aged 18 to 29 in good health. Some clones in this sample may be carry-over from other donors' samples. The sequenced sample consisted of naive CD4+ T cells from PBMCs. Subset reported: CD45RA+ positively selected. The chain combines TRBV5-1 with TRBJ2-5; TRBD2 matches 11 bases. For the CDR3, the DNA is TGCGCCAGCAGAGGACGGTGGGTAGCGGGAGGGCAGCAAGAGACCCAGTACTTC. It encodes CASRGRWVAGGQQETQYF.